The rows below give T cell receptor beta chains drawn from one sample of a study of sequential checkpoint blockade in melanoma. The assay was immunoSEQ multiplex PCR, and TCRdb's table has in-frame clones only and misses some. The data show 3,400 or so clones, about a sixth seen once. Material: tumor tissue (inferred from file names), obtained from a patient given nivolumab and ipilimumab in sequence. The receptor set was obtained from a human donor with melanoma. Both conserved end residues are part of each CDR3. D genes are given only for firm matches. Part of the rows lack a size; the others show once, few, many or a class for expanded clones.

CDR3aa: CASSFDSNNQPQHF
CDR3nt: TGTGCCAGCAGTTTTGATAGTAACAATCAGCCCCAGCATTTT
v_gene: TRBV28
abundance: .
d_gene: .
j_gene: TRBJ1-5

CDR3aa: CAISEPRTVSYEQYF
CDR3nt: TGTGCCATCAGTGAGCCTCGGACAGTATCCTACGAGCAGTACTTC
v_gene: TRBV10-3
abundance: medium-sized
d_gene: .
j_gene: TRBJ2-7

CDR3aa: CASTLSGDQPQHF
CDR3nt: TGTGCCAGTACTCTGTCGGGAGATCAGCCCCAGCATTTT
v_gene: TRBV19
abundance: .
d_gene: .
j_gene: TRBJ1-5

CDR3aa: CASSSPPGQGATSTDTQYF
CDR3nt: TGTGCCAGCAGCTCACCTCCGGGACAGGGGGCGACTAGCACAGATACGCAGTATTTT
v_gene: TRBV11-3
abundance: many
d_gene: TRBD1
j_gene: TRBJ2-3

CDR3aa: CATSRVVITGTGNQPQHF
CDR3nt: TGTGCCACCAGCAGAGTCGTTATTACCGGGACAGGGAATCAGCCCCAGCATTTT
v_gene: TRBV15
abundance: .
d_gene: TRBD1
j_gene: TRBJ1-5

CDR3aa: CASSSRQDSYEQYF
CDR3nt: TGTGCCAGCAGCTCCCGACAGGACTCCTACGAGCAGTACTTC
v_gene: TRBV9
abundance: many
d_gene: .
j_gene: TRBJ2-7

CDR3aa: CASSFVVAGDNEQFF
CDR3nt: TGTGCCAGCAGCTTCGTGGTAGCGGGAGACAATGAGCAGTTCTTC
v_gene: TRBV11-3
abundance: many
d_gene: TRBD2
j_gene: TRBJ2-1

CDR3aa: CASHRGGPPYEQYF
CDR3nt: TGTGCCAGCCACCGCGGGGGGCCCCCCTACGAGCAGTACTTC
v_gene: TRBV11-3
abundance: medium-sized
d_gene: TRBD2
j_gene: TRBJ2-7

CDR3aa: CASSEREGRYEQYF
CDR3nt: TGCGCCAGCAGTGAGCGGGAGGGCCGGTACGAGCAGTACTTC
v_gene: TRBV10-2
abundance: .
d_gene: TRBD2
j_gene: TRBJ2-7

CDR3aa: CASSPTQRASSYNEQFF
CDR3nt: TGTGCCAGCAGTCCCACCCAGCGGGCTAGCTCCTACAATGAGCAGTTCTTC
v_gene: TRBV28
abundance: .
d_gene: .
j_gene: TRBJ2-1

CDR3aa: CASSLMTRVLNTEAFF
CDR3nt: TGTGCCAGCAGCCTCATGACACGCGTTTTGAACACTGAAGCTTTCTTT
v_gene: TRBV28
abundance: .
d_gene: .
j_gene: TRBJ1-1

CDR3aa: CASSSRGGSGTQYF
CDR3nt: TGTGCCAGCAGCTCGAGGGGCGGGTCAGGGACCCAGTACTTC
v_gene: TRBV11-3
abundance: many
d_gene: .
j_gene: TRBJ2-5

CDR3aa: CASSLIRRTSGGINEQFF
CDR3nt: TGTGCCAGCAGCTTAATTCGGCGGACTAGCGGAGGTATCAATGAGCAGTTCTTC
v_gene: TRBV11-3
abundance: medium-sized
d_gene: TRBD2
j_gene: TRBJ2-1

CDR3aa: CASSYSPGPSTDTQYF
CDR3nt: TGTGCCAGCAGTTACTCACCAGGGCCGAGCACAGATACGCAGTATTTT
v_gene: TRBV6-8
abundance: .
d_gene: .
j_gene: TRBJ2-3

CDR3aa: CASSEARQPLRKLFF
CDR3nt: TGTGCCAGCAGTGAAGCCAGACAGCCCTTGAGGAAACTGTTTTTT
v_gene: TRBV9
abundance: few
d_gene: .
j_gene: TRBJ1-4

CDR3aa: CASSFAGWWDKNTEAFF
CDR3nt: TGTGCCAGCAGCTTTGCCGGATGGTGGGACAAGAACACTGAAGCTTTCTTT
v_gene: TRBV11-3
abundance: many
d_gene: .
j_gene: TRBJ1-1

CDR3aa: CAGLAGASYNEQFF
CDR3nt: TGTGCCGGCCTAGCGGGAGCATCCTACAATGAGCAGTTCTTC
v_gene: TRBV2
abundance: .
d_gene: TRBD2
j_gene: TRBJ2-1

CDR3aa: CASSVAGESYNEQFF
CDR3nt: TGTGCCAGCAGCGTAGCGGGAGAATCCTACAATGAGCAGTTCTTC
v_gene: TRBV9
abundance: medium-sized
d_gene: .
j_gene: TRBJ2-1

CDR3aa: CASSPRPGQGSHEQYF
CDR3nt: TGTGCCAGCTCACCGCGGCCGGGACAGGGATCCCACGAGCAGTACTTC
v_gene: TRBV18
abundance: .
d_gene: TRBD1
j_gene: TRBJ2-7

CDR3aa: CASSLLRQGARYTEAFF
CDR3nt: TGTGCCAGCAGTCTCCTCCGACAGGGGGCGCGATACACTGAAGCTTTCTTT
v_gene: TRBV6-8
abundance: few
d_gene: TRBD1
j_gene: TRBJ1-1

CDR3aa: CATDWGANNQPQHF
CDR3nt: TGTGCCACCGACTGGGGGGCAAACAATCAGCCCCAGCATTTT
v_gene: TRBV19
abundance: .
d_gene: .
j_gene: TRBJ1-5

CDR3aa: CASSMKTGPFAEAFF
CDR3nt: TGTGCCAGTAGTATGAAAACCGGGCCCTTCGCTGAAGCTTTCTTT
v_gene: TRBV19
abundance: .
d_gene: .
j_gene: TRBJ1-1